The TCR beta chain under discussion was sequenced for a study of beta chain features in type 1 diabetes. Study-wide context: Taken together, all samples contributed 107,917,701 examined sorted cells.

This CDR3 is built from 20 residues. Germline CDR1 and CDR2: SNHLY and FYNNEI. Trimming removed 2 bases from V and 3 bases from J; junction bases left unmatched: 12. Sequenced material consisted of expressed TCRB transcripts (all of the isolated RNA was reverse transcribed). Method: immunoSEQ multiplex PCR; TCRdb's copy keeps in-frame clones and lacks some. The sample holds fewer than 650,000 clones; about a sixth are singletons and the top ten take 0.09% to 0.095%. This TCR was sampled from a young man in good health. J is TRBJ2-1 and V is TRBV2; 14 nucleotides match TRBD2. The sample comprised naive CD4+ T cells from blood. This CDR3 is CASSEPQTSGGAGRYNEQFF. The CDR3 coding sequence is TGTGCCAGCAGTGAACCCCAGACTAGCGGGGGGGCCGGACGCTACAATGAGCAGTTCTTC.